This is a list of T cell receptor beta chains from one sample in a study of CD8+ T cells in alopecia areata. Using immunoSEQ multiplex PCR, the repertoire was profiled, and TCRdb retains in-frame clones only, with some absent. The profile shows 150,000 to 200,000 clones, about three fifths of them singletons. The sample consisted of CD4+ T cells sorted from blood, taken at week 4, from a patient treated with tofacitinib. The receptor source for this set is a human donor with alopecia areata. CDR3s leave out the opening cysteine and the closing phenylalanine or tryptophan. Fields, in order: V gene, J gene, CDR3 protein.

TRBV25-1	TRBJ2-3	ASSDRSDTQY
TRBV29-1	TRBJ2-7	SVTTGPYEQY
TRBV5-6	TRBJ2-3	ASSYSGLRSTDTQY
TRBV29-1	TRBJ2-7	SAGPGGYEQY
TRBV20-1	TRBJ1-2	SAGQVYGYT
TRBV30	TRBJ1-1	AWKSLQGMGTEAF
TRBV29-1	TRBJ1-1	SVAWTGRTEAF
TRBV6-1	TRBJ2-3	ASSEAGVSTDTQY
TRBV9	TRBJ2-6	ASSKAPTRALNSGANVLT
TRBV4-3	TRBJ2-1	ASSQVGNEQF
TRBV5-1	TRBJ1-1	ASSSTGVRAEAF
TRBV2	TRBJ1-5	ASGLGGYNQPQH
TRBV30	TRBJ2-7	AWSVINYEQY
TRBV5-1	TRBJ1-1	ASSFLSVGTEAF
TRBV10-3	TRBJ2-3	AISHSGSTDTQY
TRBV29-1	TRBJ2-5	SVKSGEETQY
TRBV29-1	TRBJ1-4	SARRGRDNEKLF
TRBV29-1	TRBJ2-1	SAGQGYNEQF
TRBV7-6	TRBJ1-1	ASSSGQGMNTEAF
TRBV13	TRBJ2-5	ASRRGPTETQY
TRBV7-8	TRBJ2-3	ASSAGLVLDTQY
TRBV19	TRBJ1-5	ASGTGQPQH